A selection of T cell receptor beta chains follows, all from one sample in a study of shared clonotypes between healthy human individuals. Data came from immunoSEQ multiplex PCR; TCRdb stores just in-frame clones and leaves some out. The sample records 2 million to 2.5 million clones, around 93% being singletons. Input material: naive CD4+ T cells from PBMCs. The receptor set was obtained from a man between 18 and 29 years old in good health. Some clones in this sample may be carry-over from other donors' samples. Both conserved end residues are part of each CDR3. The order of the fields is V gene, CDR3 protein.

TRBV20-1 CSASRPTF
TRBV7-8 CASSPQHGSLNTGELFF
TRBV5-6 CASSLFSEAFF
TRBV27 CASSLGPFSYEQYF
TRBV7-6 CASSLAFGEGTQYF
TRBV6-1 CASSVDRKNTEAFF
TRBV30 CAWRNPDTARVSYGYTF
TRBV28 CASSPRAEQFF
TRBV2 CASSEGSGGPNEQFF
TRBV5-1 CASSFGTPDSDTQYF
TRBV6-5 CASSRMLGSNEQFF
TRBV2 CASSARRTGASEAFF
TRBV7-9 CASSLGQGNADTQYF
TRBV28 CASSFGGGRAYEQYF
TRBV5-8 CASSSWGEAGNFGSEAFF
TRBV4-1 CASSQQDITPGLMRADEKLFF
TRBV11-2 CASMDRDWGTEAFF
TRBV7-9 CASSPTGGSSGEQYF
TRBV27 CASSLLGEDYNEQFF
TRBV7-9 CASSSKRLAGGDTQYF
TRBV6-1 CASSEGPLLRVQYF
TRBV7-8 CASSLVGGSPADTQYF
TRBV5-4 CASSLGAGGVVEKLFF
TRBV2 CASSDQAGGPGELFF
TRBV11-2 CASSLQQHTNTGELFF
TRBV10-3 CAISEAGGYGYTF
TRBV14 CASSQGHIQYF
TRBV28 CASRSSGRASNEQFF
TRBV28 CASSSYRGKADTQYF
TRBV6-1 CASSAWDTRNTEAFF
TRBV29-1 CSVAGQTNTDTQYF
TRBV19 CASSPREMPSRTNEKLFF
TRBV4-3 CASSQAHGNQPQHF
TRBV30 CAWSQDRANVLTF
TRBV29-1 CSVVGLAGASEQFF
TRBV19 CATGTDLNTIYF
TRBV29-1 CSARTDQETQYF
TRBV27 CASSLIYHGELFF
TRBV19 CASSWFRTRGQPQHF
TRBV7-8 CASTFQGKTEAFF
TRBV5-4 CASSLVRDRQETQYF
TRBV12-5 CASGLRYNEQFF
TRBV6-1 CASRELAGGGIQNEQFF
TRBV5-1 CASSLGRSSDTQYF
TRBV7-6 CASSLRLGLAGVNEQFF
TRBV5-6 CASSLVSGGETQYF
TRBV7-6 CASSLEPVGSGASYEQYF
TRBV6-6 CASSFTGAYNEQFF
TRBV6-5 CASSYSGGGGYEQYF
TRBV6-5 CASSYGFTDTQYF
TRBV19 CASSPTGRAHTGELFF
TRBV13 CATSYTGELFF
TRBV4-1 CASSQPRAGRVDEQYF
TRBV27 CASSFLFPGGVDEQFF
TRBV20-1 CSATGQETQYF